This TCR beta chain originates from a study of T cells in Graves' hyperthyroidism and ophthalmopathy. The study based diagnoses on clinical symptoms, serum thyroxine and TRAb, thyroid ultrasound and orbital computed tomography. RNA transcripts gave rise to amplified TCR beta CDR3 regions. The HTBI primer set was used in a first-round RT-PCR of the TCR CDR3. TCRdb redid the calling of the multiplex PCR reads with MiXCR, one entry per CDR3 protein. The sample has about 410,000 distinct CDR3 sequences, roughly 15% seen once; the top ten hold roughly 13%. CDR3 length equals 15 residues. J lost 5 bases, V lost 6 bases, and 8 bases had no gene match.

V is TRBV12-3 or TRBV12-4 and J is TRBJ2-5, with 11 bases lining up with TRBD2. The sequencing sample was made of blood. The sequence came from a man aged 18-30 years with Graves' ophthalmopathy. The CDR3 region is CASSLGLAGFETQYF. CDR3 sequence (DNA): TGTGCCAGCAGCCTAGGACTAGCGGGTTTCGAGACCCAGTACTTC.